In this sample, the clone carrying this TCR beta chain turned up many times. The target antigen is unknown. Individual cDNA molecules in this library carried unique molecular identifiers. In the original processing: From approximately 25,000 to 650,000 TCRs were found per sample, with a median of 95,638. TCRdb re-analysed the reads in MiXCR, keeping a single row per CDR3 protein. The V and J calls shown here were made by TCRdb, not taken from the authors' results. The table shows around 120,000 distinct CDR3 sequences, with roughly 8.5% occurring only once. The sample comes from a study of human T cells and chemical hapten exposure. The overall study: Small volume differences among pooled libraries mainly caused per-sample TCR yield variation. The study's findings and limits: Following DPC sensitization, TCRs present above 1 in 1000 frequency showed no change.

This CDR3 has 15 residues. Per the germline V gene, CDR1 is SGHAT and CDR2 is FQNNGV. Trimming cost V 2 bases and J 11 bases; bases outside gene matches: 12. Before extraction, the whole blood was not fractionated, and total RNA was taken from it. The TCR was taken from a human donor in good health. Some clones in this sample may be carry-over from other donors' samples. The chain couples TRBV11-2 to TRBJ1-1, with 9 bases matching TRBD1. The source material was whole blood. The CDR3 sequence is CASSLSPTGGASAFF. The CDR3 nucleotides read TGTGCCAGCAGCTTAAGTCCCACAGGGGGCGCGTCCGCTTTCTTT.